The rows below give T cell receptor beta chains drawn from one sample of a study of cytomegalovirus exposure and HLA in healthy donors. This table comes from immunoSEQ multiplex PCR, and its TCRdb copy is limited to in-frame clones, with some not included. The sample contains fewer than 200,000 clones, about 72% of which appear only once. Sample: PBMCs. The receptor set was obtained from a girl aged 10 to 17 in good health and CMV-seronegative. CDR3s include the opening cysteine and the closing phenylalanine or tryptophan. Each record gives: V gene, D gene, J gene, clone size, CDR3 protein, CDR3 DNA. The D gene is left open where the match is weak. Some rows mark clone size as missing; the rest say once, few, many or name a class of expanded clone.

v_call: TRBV29-1; d_call: NA; j_call: TRBJ2-2; clone_size: NA; cdr3_aa: CSVEDTGELFF; cdr3_nt: TGCAGCGTCGAGGACACCGGGGAGCTGTTTTTT
v_call: TRBV27; d_call: TRBD1; j_call: TRBJ2-7; clone_size: NA; cdr3_aa: CASQPGQATYEQYF; cdr3_nt: TGTGCCAGCCAACCGGGACAGGCGACCTACGAGCAGTACTTC
v_call: TRBV5-1; d_call: NA; j_call: TRBJ1-1; clone_size: few; cdr3_aa: CASSRGTSLNTEAFF; cdr3_nt: TGCGCCAGCAGCAGAGGGACAAGCCTGAACACTGAAGCTTTCTTT
v_call: TRBV18; d_call: NA; j_call: TRBJ1-4; clone_size: NA; cdr3_aa: CASSPTTSAEKLFF; cdr3_nt: TGTGCCAGCTCACCGACGACTTCTGCTGAAAAACTGTTTTTT
v_call: TRBV28; d_call: NA; j_call: TRBJ1-1; clone_size: NA; cdr3_aa: CASSFSPTGFTEAFF; cdr3_nt: TGTGCCAGCAGTTTTTCTCCGACAGGCTTCACTGAAGCTTTCTTT
v_call: TRBV5-6; d_call: TRBD1; j_call: TRBJ1-5; clone_size: NA; cdr3_aa: CASSSTGVGNQPQHF; cdr3_nt: TGTGCCAGCAGCTCGACAGGGGTAGGCAATCAGCCCCAGCATTTT
v_call: TRBV27; d_call: TRBD2; j_call: TRBJ2-5; clone_size: NA; cdr3_aa: CASSPEAGFETQYF; cdr3_nt: TGTGCCAGCAGTCCCGAAGCGGGGTTTGAGACCCAGTACTTC
v_call: TRBV18; d_call: NA; j_call: TRBJ1-1; clone_size: NA; cdr3_aa: CASSPLHLRQGGGTEAFF; cdr3_nt: TGTGCCAGCTCACCCTTACACCTTCGGCAGGGCGGGGGCACTGAAGCTTTCTTT
v_call: TRBV7-9; d_call: NA; j_call: TRBJ2-5; clone_size: NA; cdr3_aa: CASSLPGGETQYF; cdr3_nt: TGTGCCAGCAGCCTCCCCGGTGGAGAGACCCAGTACTTC
v_call: TRBV7-3; d_call: TRBD1; j_call: TRBJ2-5; clone_size: once; cdr3_aa: CASSPPGQQETQYF; cdr3_nt: TGTGCCAGCAGCCCCCCGGGACAGCAAGAGACCCAGTACTTC
v_call: TRBV11-2; d_call: NA; j_call: TRBJ2-1; clone_size: NA; cdr3_aa: CASSSLYYEQFF; cdr3_nt: TGTGCCAGCAGCTCCCTTTATTATGAGCAGTTCTTC
v_call: TRBV6-1; d_call: TRBD1; j_call: TRBJ1-2; clone_size: once; cdr3_aa: CASSETGTGVGYGYTF; cdr3_nt: TGTGCCAGCAGTGAAACGGGGACAGGGGTTGGCTATGGCTACACCTTC
v_call: TRBV7-9; d_call: TRBD1; j_call: TRBJ1-1; clone_size: NA; cdr3_aa: CASSQTGRDTEAFF; cdr3_nt: TGTGCCAGCAGCCAGACAGGGCGGGACACTGAAGCTTTCTTT
v_call: TRBV7-6; d_call: NA; j_call: TRBJ1-5; clone_size: NA; cdr3_aa: CASSLASEGINQPQHF; cdr3_nt: TGTGCCAGCAGCTTAGCCAGTGAGGGCATCAATCAGCCCCAGCATTTT
v_call: TRBV7-9; d_call: TRBD1; j_call: TRBJ1-6; clone_size: few; cdr3_aa: CASSWDSNSPLHF; cdr3_nt: TGTGCCAGCAGCTGGGACAGCAATTCACCCCTCCACTTT
v_call: TRBV30; d_call: TRBD2; j_call: TRBJ2-5; clone_size: NA; cdr3_aa: CAWSATSGGETQYF; cdr3_nt: TGTGCCTGGAGTGCGACTAGCGGGGGGGAGACCCAGTACTTC
v_call: TRBV7-8; d_call: TRBD2; j_call: TRBJ2-1; clone_size: NA; cdr3_aa: CASSSLAGSSYNEQFF; cdr3_nt: TGTGCCAGCAGCTCTCTAGCGGGTAGCTCCTACAATGAGCAGTTCTTC
v_call: TRBV5-1; d_call: NA; j_call: TRBJ1-1; clone_size: NA; cdr3_aa: CASSRGAEGPTEAFF; cdr3_nt: TGCGCCAGCAGCCGCGGGGCAGAAGGGCCCACTGAAGCTTTCTTT
v_call: TRBV7-3; d_call: TRBD2; j_call: TRBJ2-1; clone_size: NA; cdr3_aa: CASSLDWLAGNNEQFF; cdr3_nt: TGTGCCAGCAGCTTAGATTGGCTAGCGGGGAACAATGAGCAGTTCTTC
v_call: TRBV18; d_call: NA; j_call: TRBJ2-3; clone_size: NA; cdr3_aa: CASSPPSHPADTQYF; cdr3_nt: TGTGCCAGCTCACCACCATCTCACCCCGCGGATACGCAGTATTTT
v_call: TRBV6-5; d_call: TRBD1; j_call: TRBJ2-3; clone_size: few; cdr3_aa: CASSYETGGADTQYF; cdr3_nt: TGTGCCAGCAGTTACGAGACAGGGGGCGCAGATACGCAGTATTTT
v_call: TRBV27; d_call: TRBD1; j_call: TRBJ2-1; clone_size: once; cdr3_aa: CASSFGTGVNEQFF; cdr3_nt: TGTGCCAGCAGTTTCGGTACAGGGGTGAATGAGCAGTTCTTC
v_call: TRBV6-5; d_call: TRBD1; j_call: TRBJ1-6; clone_size: NA; cdr3_aa: CASSSTGGAYNSPLHF; cdr3_nt: TGTGCCAGCAGTTCTACAGGGGGAGCCTATAATTCACCCCTCCACTTT
v_call: TRBV29-1; d_call: NA; j_call: TRBJ1-4; clone_size: NA; cdr3_aa: CSVADRPTNEKLFF; cdr3_nt: TGCAGCGTCGCCGACAGGCCAACTAATGAAAAACTGTTTTTT
v_call: TRBV27; d_call: TRBD1; j_call: TRBJ1-1; clone_size: NA; cdr3_aa: CASSYEGAWTEAFF; cdr3_nt: TGTGCCAGCAGCTATGAGGGGGCTTGGACTGAAGCTTTCTTT
v_call: TRBV5-1; d_call: NA; j_call: TRBJ2-2; clone_size: NA; cdr3_aa: CASSLLGGRDTGELFF; cdr3_nt: TGCGCCAGCAGCTTGTTAGGGGGTCGAGACACCGGGGAGCTGTTTTTT
v_call: TRBV6-4; d_call: TRBD1; j_call: TRBJ1-1; clone_size: NA; cdr3_aa: CASSDSETGKAFF; cdr3_nt: TGTGCCAGCAGTGACTCGGAGACAGGGAAAGCTTTCTTT
v_call: TRBV19; d_call: NA; j_call: TRBJ1-1; clone_size: once; cdr3_aa: CATSGVMNTEAFF; cdr3_nt: TGTGCCACCTCGGGGGTGATGAACACTGAAGCTTTCTTT
v_call: TRBV6-6; d_call: NA; j_call: TRBJ2-7; clone_size: NA; cdr3_aa: CASSVVYEQYF; cdr3_nt: TGTGCCAGCAGCGTCGTCTACGAGCAGTACTTC
v_call: TRBV10-2; d_call: NA; j_call: TRBJ1-1; clone_size: NA; cdr3_aa: CAVRDIPSEAFF; cdr3_nt: TGCGCCGTGAGGGACATACCCTCTGAAGCTTTCTTT
v_call: TRBV7-7; d_call: NA; j_call: TRBJ1-3; clone_size: NA; cdr3_aa: CASSLAGAGNTIYF; cdr3_nt: TGTGCTAGCAGCTTAGCCGGGGCTGGAAACACCATATATTTT
v_call: TRBV6-1; d_call: NA; j_call: TRBJ1-3; clone_size: NA; cdr3_aa: CASIQTGLSGNTIYF; cdr3_nt: TGTGCCAGCATTCAAACTGGACTTTCAGGAAACACCATATATTTT
v_call: TRBV6-1; d_call: NA; j_call: TRBJ2-4; clone_size: NA; cdr3_aa: CASSDVAGNIQYF; cdr3_nt: TGTGCCAGCAGTGATGTTGCAGGAAACATTCAGTACTTC
v_call: TRBV27; d_call: TRBD1; j_call: TRBJ1-5; clone_size: NA; cdr3_aa: CASRPGQGSNQPQHF; cdr3_nt: TGTGCCAGCAGACCGGGACAGGGAAGCAATCAGCCCCAGCATTTT
v_call: TRBV11-2; d_call: NA; j_call: TRBJ1-3; clone_size: NA; cdr3_aa: CASSLDLVSSGNTIYF; cdr3_nt: TGTGCCAGCAGCTTAGATCTGGTTAGCTCTGGAAACACCATATATTTT
v_call: TRBV5-8; d_call: NA; j_call: TRBJ1-1; clone_size: NA; cdr3_aa: CASSLARNTEAFF; cdr3_nt: TGTGCCAGCAGCCTTGCGCGAAACACTGAAGCTTTCTTT
v_call: TRBV9; d_call: NA; j_call: TRBJ1-3; clone_size: many; cdr3_aa: CASSVGQDTIYF; cdr3_nt: TGTGCCAGCAGCGTAGGGCAGGACACCATATATTTT
v_call: TRBV5-1; d_call: TRBD2; j_call: TRBJ2-3; clone_size: NA; cdr3_aa: CASSFSRRGANSDTQYF; cdr3_nt: TGCGCCAGCAGCTTCTCCAGGCGGGGGGCCAACTCAGATACGCAGTATTTT
v_call: TRBV6-6; d_call: TRBD1; j_call: TRBJ1-2; clone_size: once; cdr3_aa: CASIGGLNYGYTF; cdr3_nt: TGTGCCAGCATAGGGGGCCTTAACTATGGCTACACCTTC
v_call: TRBV19; d_call: TRBD1; j_call: TRBJ2-2; clone_size: NA; cdr3_aa: CASSVGQELNTGELFF; cdr3_nt: TGTGCCAGTAGTGTTGGACAGGAACTTAACACCGGGGAGCTGTTTTTT
v_call: TRBV7-9; d_call: TRBD2; j_call: TRBJ2-5; clone_size: few; cdr3_aa: CASSYGTSGGMETQYF; cdr3_nt: TGTGCCAGCAGCTATGGGACTAGCGGGGGTATGGAGACCCAGTACTTC
v_call: TRBV2; d_call: NA; j_call: TRBJ2-3; clone_size: few; cdr3_aa: CASTKRGGTTDTQYF; cdr3_nt: TGTGCCAGCACCAAAAGGGGGGGAACCACAGATACGCAGTATTTT
v_call: TRBV6-1; d_call: NA; j_call: TRBJ2-1; clone_size: NA; cdr3_aa: CAISNSWQTWNEQFF; cdr3_nt: TGTGCCATCTCAAACTCGTGGCAGACTTGGAATGAGCAGTTCTTC
v_call: TRBV19; d_call: NA; j_call: TRBJ2-7; clone_size: NA; cdr3_aa: CASRDTLYEQYF; cdr3_nt: TGTGCCAGCCGGGACACCCTTTATGAGCAGTACTTC
v_call: TRBV5-1; d_call: TRBD1; j_call: TRBJ1-2; clone_size: NA; cdr3_aa: CASSLAVGRGLGYTF; cdr3_nt: TGCGCCAGCAGCTTGGCCGTGGGCAGGGGGCTTGGCTACACCTTC
v_call: TRBV7-3; d_call: TRBD2; j_call: TRBJ2-3; clone_size: few; cdr3_aa: CASSLTGGAVTDTQYF; cdr3_nt: TGTGCCAGCAGCTTAACCGGGGGGGCGGTAACAGATACGCAGTATTTT
v_call: TRBV27; d_call: NA; j_call: TRBJ1-5; clone_size: few; cdr3_aa: CASSFRRDQPQHF; cdr3_nt: TGTGCCAGCAGTTTCCGGAGGGATCAGCCCCAGCATTTT
v_call: TRBV7-6; d_call: NA; j_call: TRBJ2-5; clone_size: NA; cdr3_aa: CASSLSSQETQYF; cdr3_nt: TGTGCCAGCAGCTTATCTAGCCAAGAGACCCAGTACTTC
v_call: TRBV27; d_call: TRBD1; j_call: TRBJ2-7; clone_size: NA; cdr3_aa: CASRDRNSNEQYF; cdr3_nt: TGTGCCAGCAGGGACAGGAACTCGAACGAGCAGTACTTC
v_call: TRBV27; d_call: TRBD1; j_call: TRBJ2-3; clone_size: NA; cdr3_aa: CASSWADDRGPAQYF; cdr3_nt: TGTGCCAGCAGTTGGGCCGACGACAGGGGTCCTGCGCAGTATTTT
v_call: TRBV2; d_call: TRBD2; j_call: TRBJ2-5; clone_size: NA; cdr3_aa: CASSEGLVFLETQYF; cdr3_nt: TGTGCCAGCAGTGAGGGACTAGTGTTTTTAGAGACCCAGTACTTC
v_call: TRBV6-5; d_call: NA; j_call: TRBJ2-7; clone_size: NA; cdr3_aa: CASSPPGRGYEQYF; cdr3_nt: TGTGCCAGTTCTCCCCCCGGCAGAGGCTACGAGCAGTACTTC